The clone carrying this T cell receptor beta chain was seen a handful of times. The target antigen is unknown. Disease lasting under 3 months, a NOSPECS grade of at least 4, and a Clinical Activity Score of at least 3 were features of the ophthalmopathy patients. Roughly 10 ml of fresh peripheral blood supplied the PBMCs. Amplification of TCR beta CDR3 regions used RNA as the template. First-round RT-PCR of the TCR CDR3 relied on the HTBI primer set. TCRdb reanalysed the multiplex PCR reads using MiXCR and keeps one entry per CDR3 protein. The data contain about 640,000 distinct CDR3 sequences, roughly 20% of them seen just once; the ten biggest clones take up 34%. This entry comes from a study of T cells in Graves' hyperthyroidism and ophthalmopathy. General study results and limits: The model foresaw ophthalmopathy a median about 6.5 months prior to onset.

The CDR3 sequence is 12 residues long. Trimming pared 2 bases from V and 13 bases from J, leaving 12 bases between. The germline V gene encodes CDR1 MNHNY and CDR2 SVGAGI (reference sequence). The chain joins TRBV6-6 to TRBJ1-5; D call uncertain. This receptor was identified in a man aged 25 to 40 with Graves' ophthalmopathy. The sequencing input was blood. CDR3 sequence (DNA): TGTGCCAGCAGTTACGAGGGATTGGTTCAGCATTTT. Its translation is CASSYEGLVQHF.